The 27 T cell receptor beta chains presented below share a single source sample, sequenced in a study of cytomegalovirus exposure and HLA in healthy donors. The assay was immunoSEQ multiplex PCR, and TCRdb's table has in-frame clones only and misses some. The table includes some 63,000 clones, roughly 90% detected once. The sequenced sample consisted of PBMCs. These receptors originate from a woman in her late teens or twenties in good health and CMV-seronegative.

CDR3 in amino acids: CASSAGLAKDTQYF. The CDR3 coding sequence is TGTGCCAGCAGCGCGGGACTAGCGAAAGATACGCAGTATTTT. The chain joins TRBV5-8 to TRBJ2-3, with 10 positions matching TRBD2. V shed 4 bases, J shed 5 bases, and the junction held 4 bases outside the gene matches. The CDR3 spans 14 residues. Germline V CDR1 and CDR2: SGHTS, YDEGEE.

The chain carries TRBV7-9 and TRBJ2-5, with D possibly being TRBD1 (6 bases). V lost 6 bases, J lost 4 bases, and 18 bases lay in between. There are 15 residues in the CDR3. Germline CDR1 reads SEHNR; CDR2 reads FQNEAQ (reference sequence). DNA for the CDR3: TGTGCCAGCAGTCCACCAGGACAGAGGGGAGAGACCCAGTACTTC. This translates into CASSPPGQRGETQYF.

V is TRBV7-9 and J is TRBJ1-5; TRBD1 might be the D (5 bases). Germline V gives CDR1 SEHNR, CDR2 FQNEAQ (reference sequence). With 6 bases removed from V and 3 bases from J, the gap between germline ends came to 15 bases. This CDR3 has 15 residues. CDR3 region: CASSQTDRPNQPQHF. CDR3 bases: TGTGCCAGCAGTCAGACAGATCGTCCCAATCAGCCCCAGCATTTT.

The rearrangement links TRBV19 to TRBJ2-1; TRBD1 aligns across 8 bases. This CDR3 contains 15 residues. After removal of 5 bases from V and 15 bases from J, the junction contained 18 bases not matched to a gene. Per the germline V gene, CDR1 is LNHDA and CDR2 is SQIVND (reference sequence). Here the CDR3 DNA reads TGTGCCAGTAGTCCCCTCGTGGGGGCAGGGGGCGCGGGGTTCTTC. Its protein product is CASSPLVGAGGAGFF.

J is TRBJ1-5 and V is TRBV6-6, with 7 positions matching TRBD1. Germline trimming cut 6 bases from V and 2 bases from J; bases unmatched to any gene: 4. CDR1 and CDR2 (germline): MNHNY, SVGAGI (reference sequence). This CDR3 comprises 14 residues. The CDR3 spells CASRRGQGNQPQHF. The CDR3 DNA follows: TGTGCCAGCAGGCGTGGACAGGGCAATCAGCCCCAGCATTTT.

The chain has TRBV11-3 and TRBJ2-1, with 9 bases lining up with TRBD2. After removal of 5 bases from V and 5 bases from J, the junction contained 10 bases not matched to a gene. Per germline, CDR1 SGHNT and CDR2 YENEEA. CDR3 length: 16 residues. The CDR3 reads CASSHRVAGVHNEQFF. CDR3 DNA sequence: TGTGCCAGCAGCCACCGAGTAGCGGGGGTTCACAATGAGCAGTTCTTC. The whole variable domain, filled in from reference TRBV11-3 and TRBJ2-1, reads EAGVVQSPRYKIIEKKQPVAFWCNPISGHNTLYWYLQNLGQGPELLIRYENEEAVDDSQLPKDRFSAERLKGVDSTLKIQPAELGDSAVYLCASSHRVAGVHNEQFFGPGTRLTVL.

The chain has TRBV5-1 and TRBJ2-1, with 12 bases lining up with TRBD2. J lost 8 bases, V lost 2 bases, and 11 bases had no gene match. The germline CDR1 and CDR2 sequences are SGHRS and YFSETQ. This CDR3 spans 17 amino acids. CDR3 protein: CASSFSLTSGSGDEQFF. In DNA form, the CDR3 reads TGCGCCAGCAGCTTCTCCTTGACTAGCGGGAGCGGCGATGAGCAGTTCTTC.

V is TRBV6-1 and J is TRBJ1-4; D gene unclear. This CDR3 spans 15 amino acids. The germline gives CDR1 MNHNS, CDR2 SASEGT. Trimming stripped 4 bases from V and 3 bases from J, with 12 bases between. CDR3 nucleotides: TGTGCCAGCAGTGGCGCGGGCGAAGCTAATGAAAAACTGTTTTTT. Its protein is CASSGAGEANEKLFF.

The chain couples TRBV18 to TRBJ1-2; D perhaps matches TRBD1 (5 bases). The CDR3 covers 13 residues. V shed 3 bases and J shed 4 bases, with 9 bases lying between them. Germline CDR1 is KGHSH and CDR2 is LQKENI. For the CDR3, the DNA is TGTGCCAGCTCACCCGGGGGGAGCTATGGCTACACCTTC. This codes for CASSPGGSYGYTF.

The chain joins TRBV28 to TRBJ1-4; 8 bases line up with TRBD1. Trimming at V came to 4 bases and at J to 3 bases, leaving 10 bases not matched to a gene. The CDR3 spans 17 residues. Per germline, CDR1 MDHEN and CDR2 SYDVKM. The CDR3 coding sequence is TGTGCCAGCAGTTCCCTGGACAGGGTGGGACCTAATGAAAAACTGTTTTTT. Its translation is CASSSLDRVGPNEKLFF.

The chain couples TRBV4-1 to TRBJ2-1; a possible D gene is TRBD2 (6 bases). V lost 0 bases and J 0 bases, leaving 12 bases between the germline ends. CDR3 size: 17 residues. Germline V lookup: CDR1 MGHRA, CDR2 YSYEKL. The CDR3 loop reads CASSQDGRWSSYNEQFF. CDR3 bases: TGCGCCAGCAGCCAAGATGGGAGGTGGAGCTCCTACAATGAGCAGTTCTTC.

This clone was found once. The chain employs TRBV15 and TRBJ2-2; 9 positions agree with TRBD2. Trimming took 4 bases from V and 8 from J; bases not matched to a gene: 8. The CDR3 consists of 15 residues. Germline lookup yields CDR1 LNHNV and CDR2 YYDKDF (reference sequence). CDR3 amino acids: CATSKLSGGSGELFF. In DNA, the CDR3 is TGTGCCACCAGCAAGTTGAGCGGGGGGTCTGGGGAGCTGTTTTTT.

The J gene is TRBJ2-1, the V gene TRBV30, with a tentative D call TRBD1 (5 bases). Germline V lookup: CDR1 GTSNPN, CDR2 SVGIG (reference sequence). The CDR3 has 14 amino acids. The ends were cut back, 1 base at V and 6 bases at J, with 13 bases in the middle. CDR3 protein: CAWSAGHRRNEQFF. The CDR3 DNA reads TGTGCCTGGAGTGCAGGACACCGTCGCAATGAGCAGTTCTTC. The full variable domain, rest sourced from reference TRBV30 and TRBJ2-1, is SQTIHQWPATLVQPVGSPLSLECTVEGTSNPNLYWYRQAAGRGLQLLFYSVGIGQISSEVPQNLSASRPQDRQFILSSKKLLLSDSGFYLCAWSAGHRRNEQFFGPGTRLTVL.

V is TRBV19 and J is TRBJ1-5; D is possibly TRBD1 (5 bases). Looked up from germline, CDR1 is LNHDA and CDR2 is SQIVND (reference sequence). Trimming pared 4 bases from V and 1 base from J, leaving 11 bases between. The CDR3 is made up of 15 amino acids. The CDR3 coding sequence is TGTGCCAGTAGTAGATCCGGGGGAAGCAATCAGCCCCAGCATTTT. Amino acid sequence: CASSRSGGSNQPQHF.

This clone was seen a single time. The chain recombines TRBV6-5 with TRBJ1-2; TRBD1 matches at 7 bases. The V gene's germline CDR1 is MNHEY and CDR2 SVGAGI. The CDR3 has 15 amino acids. The ends lost 4 bases at V and 4 bases at J; junction bases unmatched: 9. Here the CDR3 reads CASSLDRTRLYGYTF. CDR3 bases: TGTGCCAGCAGTTTGGACAGGACGCGACTCTATGGCTACACCTTC.

The sample holds a few counts of this clone. The J gene is TRBJ2-7, the V gene TRBV18; D ambiguous. Germline CDR1 is KGHSH and CDR2 is LQKENI. V gave up 6 bases and J gave up 5 bases, with 17 bases separating them. CDR3 length: 14 amino acids. The CDR3 region is CASSPVLNGHEQYF. In DNA, the CDR3 is TGTGCCAGCTCGCCGGTCCTAAATGGTCACGAGCAGTACTTC. The variable domain in full, with the rest retrieved from reference TRBV18 and TRBJ2-7, is NAGVMQNPRHLVRRRGQEARLRCSPMKGHSHVYWYRQLPEEGLKFMVYLQKENIIDESGMPKERFSAEFPKEGPSILRIQQVVRGDSAAYFCASSPVLNGHEQYFGPGTRLTVT.

The chain couples TRBV19 to TRBJ2-7; 9 bases map to TRBD1. This CDR3 is 17 amino acids long. Germline CDR1 is LNHDA and CDR2 is SQIVND (reference sequence). V was pared by 6 bases and J by 5 bases, with 17 bases of the junction left unmatched. CDR3 in DNA: TGTGCCAGTAGCATCTTTGGCCCGGGACAGGGACGTGACGAGCAGTACTTC. This codes for CASSIFGPGQGRDEQYF.

This clone was found a few times. This sequence joins TRBV4-1 and TRBJ1-6, with D maybe TRBD1 (5 bases). Germline-derived CDR1 and CDR2 are MGHRA and YSYEKL. The CDR3 is 17 residues long. The V gene lost 4 bases and the J gene lost 7 bases, with 20 bases spanning the gap. The CDR3 here is CASSPNRDLRINSPLHF. For the CDR3, the DNA is TGCGCCAGCAGCCCGAACCGGGACTTAAGAATCAATTCACCCCTCCACTTT.

The rearrangement uses TRBV30 and TRBJ1-3; D not resolved. V was shortened by 0 bases and J by 2 bases, with 11 bases between the two germline ends. The CDR3 spans 15 residues. Per germline, CDR1 GTSNPN and CDR2 SVGIG (reference sequence). The DNA for the CDR3 is TGTGCCTGGAGTGTAAGTTTCCGCGCTGGAAACACCATATATTTT. Its translation: CAWSVSFRAGNTIYF.

The chain joins TRBV7-9 to TRBJ1-6, with D unclear. Trimming took 4 bases from V and 0 from J, leaving 10 bases between them. CDR1 and CDR2 from the germline V gene are SEHNR and FQNEAQ (reference sequence). The CDR3 sequence is 16 residues long. The CDR3 spells CASSSRTSSYNSPLHF. In DNA form, the CDR3 reads TGTGCCAGCAGCTCGCGAACGAGCTCCTATAATTCACCCCTCCACTTT.

The chain recombines TRBV28 with TRBJ2-5; TRBD2 matches 10 bases. Trimming at V came to 3 bases and at J to 3 bases, leaving 13 bases not matched to a gene. Germline assignment: CDR1 MDHEN and CDR2 SYDVKM. The CDR3 has 18 residues. The CDR3, as DNA: TGTGCCAGCAGTTTCACTAGCGGGACGACGGTACAGGAAGAGACCCAGTACTTC. It encodes CASSFTSGTTVQEETQYF.

This chain uses TRBV15 with TRBJ2-5; D possibly corresponds to TRBD2 (5 bases). Deletions cut 3 bases from V and 2 bases from J, with 19 bases between. CDR1 is LNHNV, CDR2 YYDKDF, per germline (reference sequence). The length of the CDR3 is 17 residues. CDR3 sequence: CATSRTTSVQRQETQYF. In DNA, the CDR3 is TGTGCCACCAGCAGGACTACTTCGGTCCAGAGACAAGAGACCCAGTACTTC.

The chain joins TRBV19 to TRBJ2-2, with no clear D. Germline V gives CDR1 LNHDA, CDR2 SQIVND (reference sequence). The length of the CDR3 is 15 residues. The V end was cut by 2 bases, the J end by 2 bases, with 9 bases between. DNA of the CDR3: TGTGCCAGTAGTATACAGGCACGTAACACCGGGGAGCTGTTTTTT. Translated: CASSIQARNTGELFF.

J is TRBJ2-1 and V is TRBV9, with 7 positions matching TRBD2. Losses at the gene ends were 3 bases for V and 3 bases for J; bases not matched to a gene: 9. The CDR3 length is 16 residues. Germline CDR1 and CDR2: SGDLS and YYNGEE. In DNA, the CDR3 is TGTGCCAGCAGCGCGCACTTGGCGGGGGACTACAATGAGCAGTTCTTC. It encodes CASSAHLAGDYNEQFF.

The chain links TRBV6-1 to TRBJ1-5, with a possible D match to TRBD1 (6 bases). The CDR3 runs to 17 residues. CDR1 MNHNS and CDR2 SASEGT come from the germline V gene. Trimming took off 2 bases at V and 2 bases at J, with 16 bases between the two ends. This CDR3 reads CASSEMVHRAGNQPQHF. CDR3 sequence (DNA): TGTGCCAGCAGTGAAATGGTTCACAGGGCAGGCAATCAGCCCCAGCATTTT.

The chain has TRBV2 and TRBJ2-5; 15 bases match TRBD2. The CDR3 is 18 amino acids. Germline V CDR1 and CDR2: SNHLY, FYNNEI. Germline trimming cut 0 bases from V and 5 bases from J; bases unmatched to any gene: 7. CDR3 sequence reads: CASSEAPGLAGGGETQYF. CDR3 in DNA: TGTGCCAGCAGTGAAGCGCCGGGACTAGCGGGAGGTGGGGAGACCCAGTACTTC.

This chain uses TRBV5-1 with TRBJ2-5, with TRBD1 identical over 10 bases. The CDR3 extends over 15 amino acids. CDR1 and CDR2 (germline): SGHRS, YFSETQ. Unmatched junction bases numbered 5, after V lost 4 bases and J lost 2 bases. This chain's CDR3 is CASSVRDRGQETQYF. CDR3 DNA: TGCGCCAGCAGCGTGAGGGACAGGGGACAAGAGACCCAGTACTTC.